The rows below give T cell receptor beta chains drawn from one sample of a study of blood T cells in healthy people across ages. TCRdb called the 5' RACE reads again in MiXCR, with one record for every CDR3 protein. The sample holds around 800,000 distinct CDR3 sequences, roughly 24% seen once. Separately, the same data were catalogued under a study of T cells of mothers and their children.

Sequenced sample: blood. The receptors come from a boy between 10 and 17 years old in good health. Both conserved end residues are part of each CDR3. Fields, in order: J gene, CDR3 length, V gene, clone size, D gene, CDR3 DNA, CDR3 protein. The D gene is left open where the match is weak. Only part of the rows carry a size: once, few, many, or a class if the clone is expanded.

TRBJ2-1 15 TRBV18 NA NA TGTGCCAGCTCACCAACTAGCCTAGCAGAGGTCGAGCAGTTCTTC CASSPTSLAEVEQFF
TRBJ2-3 14 TRBV6-5 few NA TGTGCCAGCAGTTACAACGGGGTCTCAGATACGCAGTATTTT CASSYNGVSDTQYF
TRBJ2-5 15 TRBV7-9 few TRBD2 TGTGCCAGCAGCTTAGAGGTAGCGAAGGGAGGGGCCCAGTACTTC CASSLEVAKGGAQYF
TRBJ1-6 14 TRBV27 many TRBD1 TGTGCCAGCAGGACAGGGGCAGGGAATTCACCCCTCCACTTT CASRTGAGNSPLHF
TRBJ2-5 15 TRBV23-1 NA TRBD1 TGCGCCAGCAGTCCCGGACAGGGTAGCCAAGAGACCCAGTACTTC CASSPGQGSQETQYF
TRBJ2-1 15 TRBV9 few NA TGTGCCAGCAGCCCCCGTTCACCCGACTACAATGAGCAGTTCTTC CASSPRSPDYNEQFF
TRBJ1-1 13 TRBV29-1 few TRBD1 TGCAGCGTGACAGGGGCCCTAAACACTGAAGCTTTCTTT CSVTGALNTEAFF
TRBJ1-2 13 TRBV6-1 NA NA TGTGCCAGCCCGGACGAGGGAAGCTATGGCTACACCTTC CASPDEGSYGYTF
TRBJ2-3 14 TRBV5-1 NA TRBD2 TGCGCCAGCAGCTATGACGGGGGGGCGGATACGCAGTATTTT CASSYDGGADTQYF
TRBJ2-1 13 TRBV20-1 NA NA TGCAGTGCTGACCCCCCGACGGGCAATGAGCAGTTCTTC CSADPPTGNEQFF
TRBJ2-2 17 TRBV10-3 NA TRBD2 TGTGCCATCAGTGGGGGACTAGCGGGGGTCGGCACCGGGGAGCTGTTTTTT CAISGGLAGVGTGELFF
TRBJ2-7 13 TRBV2 NA TRBD1 TGTGCCGGAGGACAGGGATACCCAAACGAGCAGTACTTC CAGGQGYPNEQYF
TRBJ2-3 13 TRBV7-9 few NA TGTGCCACCACAAGGACTAGCACAGATACGCAGTATTTT CATTRTSTDTQYF
TRBJ2-1 12 TRBV2 NA TRBD1 TGTGCCAGCAGTGTACAGGGGGCTGAGCAGTTTTTC CASSVQGAEQFF
TRBJ2-5 15 TRBV6-5 few TRBD2 TGTGCCAGCAGTTACTCGACTAGCGGAAAAGAGACCCAGTACTTC CASSYSTSGKETQYF
TRBJ2-1 17 TRBV4-1 NA TRBD2 TGCGCCAGCAGCCAAGATGTAACTAGCGGACTCTACAATGAGCAGTTCTTC CASSQDVTSGLYNEQFF
TRBJ1-1 13 TRBV13 few NA TGTGCCAGCACGGGAGGGGTGAACACTGAAGCTTTCTTT CASTGGVNTEAFF
TRBJ1-3 16 TRBV6-1 NA TRBD1 TGTGCCAGCAGCGGGGGACAGACGAGCTCTGGAAACACCATATATTTT CASSGGQTSSGNTIYF
TRBJ2-5 13 TRBV7-2 NA NA TGTGCCAGCAGCCGCTCGTCTCCCGAGACCCAGTACTTC CASSRSSPETQYF
TRBJ1-1 15 TRBV12-3/TRBV12-4 few TRBD1 TGTGCCAGCAGTTTACCGGGACAGGGAAACACTGAAGCTTTCTTT CASSLPGQGNTEAFF
TRBJ1-1 15 TRBV2 few NA TGTGCCAGCAGCGCCAGGCCCACCGGGGGGACTGAAGCTTTCTTT CASSARPTGGTEAFF
TRBJ2-6 17 TRBV5-1 few TRBD1 TGCGCCAGCAGCCCCCCGGGACAGTCCTCTGGGGCCAACGTCCTGACTTTC CASSPPGQSSGANVLTF
TRBJ2-5 15 TRBV12-3/TRBV12-4 few NA TGTGCCAGCAGTTCGTTCACTAGAAGGCAAGAGACCCAGTACTTC CASSSFTRRQETQYF
TRBJ2-5 14 TRBV3-1 few TRBD2 TGTGCCAGCAGCCAACCTAGCGGGGCAGAGACCCAGTACTTC CASSQPSGAETQYF
TRBJ1-2 16 TRBV5-4 few TRBD1 TGTGCCAGCAGCGTCGGGACAGGGGCCCACATCTATGGCTACACCTTC CASSVGTGAHIYGYTF
TRBJ2-3 13 TRBV27 NA NA TGTGCCAGCAGTTTAGAGGTTGGATATACGCAGTATTTT CASSLEVGYTQYF
TRBJ2-3 15 TRBV7-3 NA NA TGTGCCAGCAGCTCGGCCCGAACAAGCACAGATACGCAGTATTTT CASSSARTSTDTQYF
TRBJ2-1 14 TRBV12-3/TRBV12-4 few TRBD2 TGTGCCAGCAGAACTAGCGGGGGGGCCAATGAGCAGTTCTTC CASRTSGGANEQFF
TRBJ2-7 15 TRBV19 NA NA TGTGCCAGTAGTATAACAGGGCTGAGCTCCTACGAGCAGTACTTC CASSITGLSSYEQYF
TRBJ2-5 14 TRBV11-2 NA NA TGTGCCAGCAGCTTAGTGCTGGGGCAAGAGACCCAGTACTTC CASSLVLGQETQYF
TRBJ2-5 17 TRBV12-3/TRBV12-4 few TRBD2 TGTGCCAGCAATACACTAGCGGGGGAGGACCCTCAAGAGACCCAGTACTTC CASNTLAGEDPQETQYF
TRBJ2-1 14 TRBV4-3 NA NA TGCGCCAGCAGCCATCGGACAGACTACAATGAGCAGTTCTTC CASSHRTDYNEQFF
TRBJ2-1 15 TRBV20-1 NA TRBD1 TGCAGTGCTGCAAACCGGGACAGGGCCGTGGATGAGCAGTTCTTC CSAANRDRAVDEQFF
TRBJ2-1 14 TRBV14 NA NA TGTGCCAGCAGCCAAGTAAGACTGTACAATGAGCAGTTCTTC CASSQVRLYNEQFF
TRBJ2-5 13 TRBV10-3 NA NA TGTGCCATCAGCGAAGCGGGTCAAGAGACCCAGTACTTC CAISEAGQETQYF
TRBJ1-2 12 TRBV28 NA NA TGTGCCAGCAGTTTGACGGATTATGGCTACACCTTC CASSLTDYGYTF
TRBJ1-4 13 TRBV6-5 few NA TGTGCCAGCAGTTTCCAATGGGGGGAAAAACTGTTTTTT CASSFQWGEKLFF
TRBJ2-1 12 TRBV29-1 NA TRBD1 TGCAGCGGCTACAGGGGTTTCGATGAGCAGTTCTTC CSGYRGFDEQFF
TRBJ1-1 14 TRBV6-5 NA NA TGTGCCAGCAGACCGAGTCAGGGGAACACTGAAGCTTTCTTT CASRPSQGNTEAFF
TRBJ1-2 16 TRBV5-1 few NA TGCGCCAGCAGCTTGGACCGGGGCACCATGGGCTATGGCTACACCTTC CASSLDRGTMGYGYTF
TRBJ2-7 14 TRBV9 NA NA TGTGCCAGCAGCGTAGAACTAGCCTCCTACGAGCAGTACTTC CASSVELASYEQYF
TRBJ2-1 19 TRBV3-1 NA TRBD2 TGTGCCAGCAGCCAAGATTTTCCTAGCGGGGGCCAGACCTACAATGAGCAGTTCTTC CASSQDFPSGGQTYNEQFF
TRBJ1-5 14 TRBV20-1 NA NA TGCAGTGCCAAAAGGGGGTCAAACAATCAGCCCCAGCATTTT CSAKRGSNNQPQHF
TRBJ1-5 16 TRBV12-3/TRBV12-4 NA NA TGTGCCAGCAGTTTAGATGGGGGAGGACAGCGGCCGCCCCAGCATTTT CASSLDGGGQRPPQHF
TRBJ1-4 15 TRBV7-2 many TRBD1 TGTGCCAGCAGCTTCCGGACAGGGGCGAGTGAAAAACTGTTTTTT CASSFRTGASEKLFF
TRBJ2-6 15 TRBV2 once NA TGTGCCAGCAGTGAAGCTCTATTGGGGGCCAACGTCCTGACTTTC CASSEALLGANVLTF